This entry describes one T cell receptor (beta chain). Antigen unknown. J was trimmed by 4 bases and V by 6 bases; bases with no gene match: 3. This CDR3 has 15 residues. Per germline, CDR1 SGHVS and CDR2 FQNEAQ. The repertoire was sequenced with immunoSEQ multiplex PCR; TCRdb's copy has only in-frame clones and lacks some. The profile covers some 110,000 clones, with 92% appearing a single time and more than 0.45% taken by the ten largest. The record originates from a study of Tregs in tolerant kidney transplant recipients. Study conclusions and caveats: Findings come from small patient numbers and require larger validation. This study did not directly address biological reproducibility.

This sequence joins TRBV7-8 and TRBJ2-6; TRBD1 agrees at 10 bases. The material sequenced was CD4+ T cells from blood. The sequence derives from a human donor in good health. CDR3 DNA sequence: TGTGCCAGCAGGGACAGGGGGTCGGGGGCCAACGTCCTGACTTTC. It codes for CASRDRGSGANVLTF.